A single TCR beta chain is shown here with its context. No antigen is known for it. The source of the sample is a study of T cell responses to AZD1222 COVID-19 vaccine. The CDR3 runs 16 residues. Assay used: immunoSEQ multiplex PCR; TCRdb lists only in-frame clones, some missing. The repertoire holds 25,000 to 35,000 clones, with under 90% as singletons. Study-wide results and caveats: In a largely white British group with more females than males, clonal diversity was possibly underestimated. Only six people who got AZD1222 tested seropositive at baseline. Spike-specific TCR breadth and depth rose after two AZD1222 doses.

The V and J genes are TRBV21-1 and TRBJ1-5; TRBD1, the D gene given by the table, was not confirmed from the DNA. TRBV21-1 is classified as a pseudogene. The material sequenced was peripheral blood, taken on day 0 of AZD1222 vaccination. This receptor was identified in an adult in good health. The CDR3 is CASSRNSRYSNQPQHF. Written as DNA, the CDR3 is TGTGCCAGCAGCAGGAACAGCCGATATAGCAATCAGCCCCAGCATTTT.